The source of this TCR beta chain is a study of shared clonotypes between healthy human individuals (dated by TCRdb to about 2020). Context from the whole study: A couple of women and three men aged 18 to 49 years were included in the cohort. For each donor, three plates each were used for CD4 naive and CD4 memory, two plates were used for CD8 naive, and one plate was used for CD8 memory. Blood TCR repertoires of roughly five healthy adults were deeply sequenced to estimate repertoire size and the extent of clonotype sharing between individuals. To increase sequencing depth and limit assay-specific biases, TCR repertoire library preparation and sequencing were carried out by different laboratories using diverse techniques. Each donor's leukapheresis produced roughly between roughly 0.85 and 10 billion PBMCs. The paper's findings and limits, for the study overall: Estimated clonotype richness was generally larger for naive than for memory subsets. Pairwise subsampling led to the expectation that sequencing depth would affect the degree of clonotype sharing among donors. Sharing across a few donors was observed for approximately 5% of naive CD4, around 3.5% of naive CD8, around 2.5% of memory CD4, and over 0.3% of memory CD8 clonotypes. Compared with non-shared clonotypes, clonotypes shared by all four sorted-subset donors had higher generation probabilities. Sampling was restricted to blood, and TCR repertoires in tissues likely differ from the TCR repertoires found in blood. Incomplete sequencing was indicated by rarefaction of sorted-subset datasets, despite the large sequencing depth. The small number of donors limited the genetic and exposure-history diversity represented.

The donors were healthy, HIV-negative adults with no recently reported acute infections or vaccinations. Every donor was a Caucasian adult residing in Nashville, Tennessee, USA. CD4+ T cells were enriched through magnetic negative selection, after which naive cells were positively selected on CD45RA and the remaining negative fraction served as the memory subset. After blood collection by leukapheresis, PBMCs were isolated using Ficoll-Histopaque density gradient centrifugation and then cryopreserved in the vapor phase of liquid nitrogen. Analytical flow cytometry was used to check the purity and quantity of every magnetically sorted T cell population. Genomic DNA was isolated from every sorted fraction and measured by UV absorbance on a Nanodrop 2000c. The germline V gene provides CDR1 KGHSH and CDR2 LQKENI. From its cysteine to its phenylalanine, the CDR3 spans 14 amino acids. Just CDR3 DNA is preserved here, 42 bases in frame from base 1. The V end loses 3 bases and the J end loses 7 bases, and a stretch of 15 bases separates them.

TCR CDR3 regions were amplified from genomic DNA by multiplex PCR using the deep immunoSEQ assay. Genomic DNA extracted from each cell subset was distributed evenly over all wells of several immunoSEQ 96-well plates, and each plate served as one replicate. For sorted subsets, around 0.2 ug of genomic DNA, equivalent to some 33,000 T cell genomes, went into each replicate PCR. Purified libraries were measured with a Qubit 3.0 fluorometer, size-checked on a Bioanalyzer 2100, and measured again with the KAPA Library Quantification kit. Each immunoSEQ 96-well plate was sequenced on its own single-read 150-cycle Illumina NextSeq 550 flow cell. In the original analysis: Because the immunoSEQ output held only junctional sequences and lacked quality scores, the filtering could not match the filtering applied to full-length reads. To assign V/J genes and CDR3, sequences were annotated using PyIR, a Python wrapper for IgBLAST v1.9, with IMGT germline references. Reads with weak V/J assignments (E-value above 1e-6), missing CDR3, stop codons, out-of-frame junctions, or ambiguous translated residues were removed. V3J clonotypes were defined by identical inferred V gene, J gene, and CDR3 amino acid sequence. Percentage overlap between repertoires was calculated by dividing the number of shared unique clonotypes by the size of the smaller repertoire. Repertoire richness was assessed with RTK rarefaction, the Chao1 estimator, and Recon v2.1 estimates of unobserved clonotypes. For all TCRbeta clonotypes obtained by the gDNA method from four donors, generation probabilities were computed with OLGA. Held by TCRdb, this immuneACCESS table contains in-frame sequences only and omits some clones. Under half of the omission traces to an unresolved V gene where checked; the cause of the rest is unknown. From that table come the V and J calls and clone size; the DNA was used to work out D and trimming. A total of approximately 2,000,000 clones appear in this sample, 85% to 95% of them only once. Approximately 0.41% of the sample belongs to the ten largest clones.

About this clone itself: Its cognate antigen has yet to be identified. No quality values exist for individual bases; no much larger clone is one base distant.

Sequences were obtained from naive CD4+ T cells from PBMCs. The sample's cell subset or site label is to be understood as: CD45RA+ positively selected. The TCR comes from a man aged 18 to 29 in good health. Some clones in this sample may be carry-over from other donors' samples. Rearrangement joined TRBV18 to TRBJ1-1; the D gene cannot be resolved reliably. DNA sequence: TGTGCCAGCTCACCCGTTGTCGGTACTTATGAAGCTTTCTTT. It codes for CASSPVVGTYEAFF. Full variable domain (CDR3 extended with the reference TRBV18 and TRBJ1-1 proteins): NAGVMQNPRHLVRRRGQEARLRCSPMKGHSHVYWYRQLPEEGLKFMVYLQKENIIDESGMPKERFSAEFPKEGPSILRIQQVVRGDSAAYFCASSPVVGTYEAFFGQGTRLTVV.